These 27 T cell receptor beta chains came from one sample sequenced in a study of metastatic and nonmetastatic thyroid tumors. Among the patients, none had received any treatment before thyroid surgery. TCRdb used MiXCR to call clones anew from the PCR reads. The sample lists roughly 30,000 clones, 3.5% to 4.5% occurring once. Material for sequencing was blood. The receptors here all came from a male donor with papillary thyroid cancer or a benign thyroid nodule (not recorded which). Some clones in this sample may be carry-over from other donors' samples.

The chain carries TRBV7-2 and TRBJ2-5, with D maybe TRBD1 (7 bases). Germline CDR1 and CDR2: SGHTA and FQGNSA. Between the trimmed V and J ends, which lost 3 bases and 8 bases, there was a span of 16 bases. CDR3 length equals 14 residues. The CDR3 loop reads CASSFQGGGETQYF. The CDR3 DNA reads TGTGCCAGCAGCTTTCAGGGGGGAGGAGAAACCCAGTACTTC.

This chain joins TRBV12-3 or TRBV12-4 and TRBJ2-2, with D possibly being TRBD1 (6 bases). The CDR3 length is 14 residues. Trimming removed 4 bases at V and 5 bases at J, with 11 bases between. As DNA, the CDR3 is TGTGCCAGCAGTTGGGTTCAGGGGACCGGGGAGCTGTTTTTT. Its protein is CASSWVQGTGELFF.

This clone was seen more than once but under ten times. The CDR3 bases are TGTGCCAGCAGTCTCCGGACAGGCACCTACGAGCAGTACTTC. This encodes CASSLRTGTYEQYF. J is TRBJ2-7 and V is TRBV27; 7 positions match TRBD1. Germline CDR1 MNHEY, CDR2 SMNVEV (reference sequence). The length of the CDR3 is 14 residues. With 5 bases clipped from V and 2 bases from J, the junction kept 6 bases outside the gene matches.

This clone is classed as medium-sized. This specimen includes other DNA sequences encoding the same CDR3. V gene TRBV27 combines with J gene TRBJ2-1; D is possibly TRBD1 (6 bases). Looked up from germline, CDR1 is MNHEY and CDR2 is SMNVEV (reference sequence). V was cut by 5 bases and J by 8 bases, with 19 bases left in between. CDR3 size: 15 residues. In nucleotides, the CDR3 is TGTGCCAGCAGTCCGTACGGACAGCCTAAGGATGAGCAGTTCTTC. Translated: CASSPYGQPKDEQFF.

This clone was counted between two and nine times. The chain uses TRBV6-1 and TRBJ1-4, with D possibly matching TRBD1 (5 bases). Germline CDR1 and CDR2: MNHNS and SASEGT. The length of the CDR3 is 13 residues. V was pared by 7 bases and J by 7 bases, with 13 bases between. As DNA, the CDR3 is TGTGCCAGCAAGGGACCGGAGGGTGAAAAACTGTTTTTT. Translated: CASKGPEGEKLFF.

This clone was picked up many times. This chain links TRBV20-1 with TRBJ2-7, with a weak D call TRBD2 (6 bases). The germline CDR1 and CDR2 sequences are DFQATT and SNEGSKA (reference sequence). This CDR3 is built from 14 residues. V lost 3 bases and J lost 2, with 14 bases in between. The CDR3 bases are TGCAGTGCTAGTTCGGGAGCCGGGCCCTACGAGCAGTACTTC. Residues: CSASSGAGPYEQYF.

This clone has at least ten counts. Just one base apart from a much larger clone, this may be a read error. The rearrangement links TRBV20-1 to TRBJ1-1; D unresolved. Germline values: CDR1 DFQATT, CDR2 SNEGSKA (reference sequence). This CDR3 spans 13 amino acids. The DNA of the CDR3 is TGCAGTGCTAGAGATGGAGGGATCACTGAAGCTCTCTTT. Its protein is CSARDGGITEALF.

The gene calls are TRBV20-1 and TRBJ1-2; the match to TRBD1 covers 7 bases. Unmatched junction bases numbered 2, after V lost 5 bases and J lost 2 bases. The length of the CDR3 is 12 residues. Germline V gene data show CDR1 as DFQATT and CDR2 as SNEGSKA (reference sequence). The CDR3 sequence: CSALQGNYGYTF. The CDR3 DNA reads as TGCAGTGCTCTACAGGGGAACTATGGCTACACCTTC.

This chain joins TRBV6-2 or TRBV6-3 and TRBJ2-1, with no clear D. The CDR3 is made up of 15 amino acids. CDR1 is MNHEY, CDR2 SVGEGT, per germline. V lost 5 bases, J lost 0 bases, and 11 bases lay in between. DNA of the CDR3: TGTGCCAGCAGTCCCACGGTCAGCTCCTACAATGAGCAGTTCTTC. Protein: CASSPTVSSYNEQFF.

V usage is TRBV6-1 and J usage is TRBJ1-3; TRBD1 is a possible D gene (5 bases). The CDR3 covers 12 residues. Between the trimmed V and J ends, which lost 6 bases and 9 bases, there was a span of 12 bases. Germline V lookup: CDR1 MNHNS, CDR2 SASEGT. This CDR3 is CASSLVGGTIYF. CDR3 nucleotides: TGTGCCAGCAGCCTGGTGGGGGGCACCATATATTTT.

This clone came up many times. This chain uses TRBV10-3 with TRBJ2-5, with 10 bases identical to TRBD2. CDR1 ENHRY and CDR2 SYGVKD come from the germline V gene. CDR3 length: 15 residues. V gave up 5 bases and J gave up 5 bases; unmatched junction bases: 8. The CDR3, as DNA: TGTGCCATCAGTTCCCCTACTAGCGGGGCTGAGACCCAGTACTTC. It translates to CAISSPTSGAETQYF.

This clone is classed as medium-sized. This sequence joins TRBV27 and TRBJ2-7, with unresolved D. Germline V gene lookup returns CDR1 MNHEY and CDR2 SMNVEV (reference sequence). This CDR3 has 16 residues. V was cut by 5 bases and J by 3 bases, with 20 bases left in between. The CDR3 DNA reads as TGTGCCAGCAGTGGCACCCTCCCCACCTCCATCTACGAGCAGTACTTC. It encodes CASSGTLPTSIYEQYF.

There are a few counts of this clone. The CDR3 sequence: CASRPPRTSEQYF. The CDR3 DNA follows: TGTGCCAGCCGACCCCCTCGAACCTCCGAGCAGTACTTC. V usage is TRBV2 and J usage is TRBJ2-7; the D is unclear. The CDR3 is 13 amino acids. Germline V gives CDR1 SNHLY, CDR2 FYNNEI. Deletions cut 8 bases from V and 6 bases from J, with 17 bases between.

This clone has just a few counts. V usage is TRBV12-3 or TRBV12-4 and J usage is TRBJ1-1; D remains unclear. V was clipped by 4 bases and J by 10 bases, with 28 bases between them. This CDR3 comprises 17 residues. The CDR3 is CASSYTYALAGRGAAFF. The CDR3 DNA is TGTGCCAGCAGTTATACCTACGCGCTGGCCGGACGGGGTGCAGCTTTCTTT.

This clone was counted only a few times. This same CDR3 is encoded by further DNA sequences in the sample. The rearrangement links TRBV6-1 to TRBJ1-2, with D hard to call. The CDR3 runs 13 residues. Trimming removed 11 bases from V and 2 bases from J, with 15 bases in between. Germline V CDR1 and CDR2: MNHNS, SASEGT. CDR3 residues: CAEKATGNYGYTF. The CDR3, as DNA: TGTGCCGAAAAAGCGACGGGGAACTATGGCTACACCTTC.

This clone is labeled medium-sized. V usage is TRBV6-2 or TRBV6-3 and J usage is TRBJ2-7, with 10 bases that match TRBD1. The V gene's germline CDR1 is MNHEY and CDR2 SVGEGT. The J segment lost 3 bases and the V segment lost 8 bases, leaving 10 bases of the junction unmatched. This CDR3 has 15 residues. CDR3 DNA: TGTGCCAGCGCCGAGACAGGGGGCAAGAGCTACGAGCAGTACTTC. Encoded protein: CASAETGGKSYEQYF.

This clone was seen repeatedly, ten times or more. The chain couples TRBV5-6 to TRBJ2-7; D gene ambiguous. The CDR3 has 11 residues. V was trimmed by 0 bases and J by 4 bases, leaving 2 bases between them. From germline, CDR1 is SGHDT and CDR2 YYEEEE. The CDR3 DNA follows: TGTGCCAGCAGCTTGGAATACGAGCAGTACTTC. It is translated as CASSLEYEQYF.

This chain links TRBV28 with TRBJ1-2, with TRBD1 matching 9 bases. V gave up 7 bases and J gave up 5 bases; unmatched junction bases: 8. CDR1 and CDR2 (germline): MDHEN, SYDVKM. The CDR3 loop spans 14 amino acids. This chain's CDR3 is CASNLGTGHYGYTF. CDR3 nucleotide sequence: TGTGCCAGCAACCTCGGGACAGGGCATTATGGCTACACCTTC.

This clone was counted between two and nine times. At one of its ends the junction is not consistent with the germline gene, which may arise from a read error. The chain has TRBV11-2 and TRBJ2-7; no reliable D call. The CDR3 is made up of 13 amino acids. The V gene's germline CDR1 is SGHAT and CDR2 FQNNGV. The CDR3 loop is CASSLEWSYEQYF. In DNA form, the CDR3 reads TGTGCCAGCAGCTTAGAATGGTCCTACGAGCAGTACTTT. Together with reference TRBV11-2 and TRBJ2-7, the CDR3 gives the full variable domain: EAGVAQSPRYKIIEKRQSVAFWCNPISGHATLYWYQQILGQGPKLLIQFQNNGVVDDSQLPKDRFSAERLKGVDSTLKIQPAKLEDSAVYLCASSLEWSYEQYFGPGTRLTVT.

This clone has a count of ten or more. This chain uses TRBV5-1 with TRBJ2-5; weak D call: TRBD1 (5 bases). The CDR3 has 14 amino acids. The germline V and J ends were trimmed by 0 bases and 3 bases, with 9 bases remaining between them. CDR1 is SGHRS and CDR2 is YFSETQ in the germline V gene. The CDR3 region has the DNA TGCGCCAGCAGCTTGGAGGGGCGAGAAGAGACCCAGTACTTC. Its translation: CASSLEGREETQYF.

A few counts support this clone. Given a much more abundant clone one base away, this may be a read error. The chain combines TRBV5-1 with TRBJ2-7; D is unresolved. This CDR3 spans 15 amino acids. The germline V gene has CDR1 SGHRS and CDR2 YFSETQ. In DNA form, the CDR3 reads TGCGCAAGCAGCTTAAGTGCGTCGGGTAGCTACGAGCAGTACTTC. Amino acids: CASSLSASGSYEQYF.

This clone is medium-sized in the sample. This chain uses TRBV12-3 or TRBV12-4 with TRBJ2-7, with 7 positions matching TRBD1. The trim removed 4 bases at V and 3 bases at J, leaving 6 bases unmatched. The CDR3 totals 14 residues. Here the CDR3 reads CASSSSGTVYEQYF. CDR3 nucleotide sequence: TGTGCCAGCAGTTCATCCGGGACAGTCTACGAGCAGTACTTC.

This clone was seen a few times. The chain combines TRBV20-1 with TRBJ2-3, with 7 nucleotides matching TRBD1. The germline V gene encodes CDR1 DFQATT and CDR2 SNEGSKA (reference sequence). The CDR3 length is 14 residues. V shed 5 bases and J 2 bases; nucleotides not matched to a gene: 7. CDR3 sequence (DNA): TGCAGTGCTGAACCAGGGGGTCTCACAGATACGCAGTATTTT. Residues: CSAEPGGLTDTQYF.

This clone has only a few counts. This sequence joins TRBV11-2 and TRBJ2-3; D is unclear. The V gene's germline CDR1 is SGHAT and CDR2 FQNNGV. The V gene lost 5 bases and the J gene lost 0 bases, with 12 bases spanning the gap. The CDR3 sequence is 15 residues long. DNA of the CDR3: TGTGCCAGCAGCACAGTCGTGGCTAGCACAGATACGCAGTATTTT. Protein product: CASSTVVASTDTQYF.

This clone was seen at least ten times. The gene calls are TRBV20-1 and TRBJ2-7, with D hard to call. The CDR3 runs to 14 residues. Germline lookup yields CDR1 DFQATT and CDR2 SNEGSKA (reference sequence). V shed 2 bases and J shed 3 bases, with 14 bases lying between them. CDR3 amino acids: CSARSWRYLYEQYF. CDR3 bases: TGCAGTGCTAGAAGTTGGCGGTACCTCTACGAGCAGTACTTC.

This clone was counted ten times or more. The chain uses TRBV19 and TRBJ2-2; 7 bases agree with TRBD1. CDR1 and CDR2 (germline): LNHDA, SQIVND (reference sequence). The CDR3 has 16 residues. Trimming removed 3 bases from V and 2 bases from J; junction bases left unmatched: 6. CDR3 loop: CASSINRGPNTGELFF. CDR3 coding DNA: TGTGCCAGTAGTATTAACAGGGGACCCAACACCGGGGAGCTGTTTTTT.

With regard to this clone: A junction boundary mismatches the germline segment, possibly from a read error. The V gene is TRBV6-1, the J gene TRBJ2-6; 8 nucleotides match TRBD1. CDR3 length equals 17 residues. The germline CDR1 and CDR2 sequences are MNHNS and SASEGT. In nucleotides, the CDR3 is TGTGCCAGCAGTGGACAGGGGCCTATCTCTGGGGCCAACGTCCTTACTTTC. Its translation is CASSGQGPISGANVLTF.